Below are 22 T cell receptor beta chains sequenced from a single sample in a study of blood T cell repertoires in COVID-19. The table came from immunoSEQ multiplex PCR; TCRdb's copy has only in-frame clones and leaves some out. This table has approximately 80,000 clones, around 81% appearing once. Sequenced sample: peripheral blood. All receptors derive from a man of 80 years or more with acute or convalescent COVID-19.

The rearrangement joins TRBV5-1 to TRBJ1-5, with D perhaps matching TRBD1 (6 bases). This CDR3 contains 15 residues. Germline CDR1 and CDR2: SGHRS and YFSETQ. V lost 5 bases and J 0 bases, leaving 12 bases between the germline ends. For the CDR3, the DNA is TGCGCCAGCAGGCCGGACAGCCATAGCAATCAGCCCCAGCATTTT. Its protein is CASRPDSHSNQPQHF.

The chain recombines TRBV3-1 (or the pseudogene TRBV3-2) with TRBJ2-1, with TRBD1 identical over 8 bases. The germline V gene has CDR1 LGHDT and CDR2 YNNKEL (reference sequence). V lost 2 bases to trimming and J lost 9 bases; unmatched junction nucleotides: 15. This CDR3 has 17 residues. The CDR3 DNA sequence: TGTGCCAGCAGCCAACGGGGACAGGAGAGAGGAGTCGGTGAGCAGTTCTTC. Translating gives CASSQRGQERGVGEQFF.

The genes are TRBV27 and TRBJ1-4, with unresolved D. CDR3 length: 13 residues. V lost 11 bases, J lost 4 bases, and 14 bases lay in between. Germline CDR1 is MNHEY and CDR2 is SMNVEV (reference sequence). CDR3 DNA sequence: TGTGCCGGGAGAGGGTCCTTTAATGAAAAACTGTTTTTT. Its protein product is CAGRGSFNEKLFF.

V and J are TRBV14 and TRBJ2-5; possible D gene TRBD2, 5 bases. Germline-derived CDR1 and CDR2 are SGHDN and FVKESK. V dropped 4 bases and J dropped 2 bases, with 11 bases sitting between them. There are 14 residues in the CDR3. The CDR3 DNA follows: TGTGCCAGCAGCCGAGGGAGTTTGCAAGAGACCCAGTACTTC. Amino acid sequence: CASSRGSLQETQYF.

The V gene is TRBV27, the J gene TRBJ1-6, with 7 bases that match TRBD1. Germline V gene data show CDR1 as MNHEY and CDR2 as SMNVEV (reference sequence). The CDR3 runs to 14 residues. Trimming removed 8 bases from V and 8 bases from J; junction bases left unmatched: 9. The CDR3 loop is CASGPTGVDSPLHF. For the CDR3, the DNA is TGTGCCAGCGGACCTACAGGGGTGGATTCACCCCTCCACTTT.

The CDR3 region has the DNA TGTGCCAGCAGTTCCCCAGGCAGCAATTCACCCCTCCACTTT. This encodes CASSSPGSNSPLHF. The chain employs TRBV28 and TRBJ1-6; no reliable D call. V lost 4 bases to trimming and J lost 7 bases, with 11 bases between them. The V gene's germline CDR1 is MDHEN and CDR2 SYDVKM. The CDR3 has 14 amino acids.

The gene calls are TRBV9 and TRBJ2-2; TRBD1 agrees at 7 bases. The germline gives CDR1 SGDLS, CDR2 YYNGEE. Trimming took 1 base from V and 0 from J; bases not matched to a gene: 6. The CDR3 runs to 17 residues. The DNA for the CDR3 is TGTGCCAGCAGCGTACAATCTGGGACAGCGAACACCGGGGAGCTGTTTTTT. It specifies CASSVQSGTANTGELFF. The variable domain in full, with the rest retrieved from reference TRBV9 and TRBJ2-2, is DSGVTQTPKHLITATGQRVTLRCSPRSGDLSVYWYQQSLDQGLQFLIQYYNGEERAKGNILERFSAQQFPDLHSELNLSSLELGDSALYFCASSVQSGTANTGELFFGEGSRLTVL.

The chain couples TRBV28 to TRBJ1-2, with D unclear. There are 12 residues in the CDR3. Germline values: CDR1 MDHEN, CDR2 SYDVKM. The V end was cut by 4 bases, the J end by 0 bases, with 3 bases between. The CDR3 here is CASSSTNYGYTF. As DNA, the CDR3 is TGTGCCAGCAGTTCCACTAACTATGGCTACACCTTC.

This clone occurred a few times. This rearrangement joins TRBV28 to TRBJ2-6, with D unresolved. Germline CDR1 is MDHEN and CDR2 is SYDVKM. This CDR3 is 14 amino acids long. V was trimmed by 10 bases and J by 1 base, leaving 11 bases between them. The CDR3 region is CATTQFSGANVLTF. In DNA, the CDR3 is TGTGCCACCACACAGTTTTCTGGGGCCAACGTCCTGACTTTC. The whole variable domain, filled in from reference TRBV28 and TRBJ2-6, reads DVKVTQSSRYLVKRTGEKVFLECVQDMDHENMFWYRQDPGLGLRLIYFSYDVKMKEKGDIPEGYSVSREKKERFSLILESASTNQTSMYLCATTQFSGANVLTFGAGSRLTVL.

The chain uses TRBV27 and TRBJ2-7; 16 nucleotides line up with TRBD2. The CDR3 loop spans 16 amino acids. V dropped 8 bases and J dropped 2; count of bases not matched to a gene: 6. Germline lookup yields CDR1 MNHEY and CDR2 SMNVEV (reference sequence). The CDR3 spells CASGKGLAGGTYEQYF. CDR3 in DNA: TGTGCCAGCGGAAAGGGACTAGCGGGAGGGACCTACGAGCAGTACTTC.

The chain couples TRBV7-9 to TRBJ2-5; D ambiguous. V lost 2 bases and J lost 1, with 11 bases in between. This CDR3 is built from 15 residues. The V gene's germline CDR1 is SEHNR and CDR2 FQNEAQ (reference sequence). CDR3 amino acids: CASSLWAEFQETQYF. The CDR3 bases are TGTGCCAGCAGCTTATGGGCAGAATTCCAAGAGACCCAGTACTTC.

This clone was detected only once. The rearrangement links TRBV4-2 to TRBJ2-1; D uncertain. The CDR3 runs 17 residues. The germline V and J ends were trimmed by 0 bases and 2 bases, with 14 bases remaining between them. Germline CDR1 reads LGHNA; CDR2 reads YNFKEQ. As DNA, the CDR3 is TGTGCCAGCAGCCAAGATCTTGCAGGCTTCACCTACAATGAGCAGTTCTTC. This translates into CASSQDLAGFTYNEQFF.

The chain uses TRBV18 and TRBJ2-1; tentatively, D is TRBD2 (6 bases). This CDR3 has 15 residues. The ends were cut back, 2 bases at V and 5 bases at J, with 13 bases in the middle. CDR1 is KGHSH, CDR2 LQKENI, per germline. CDR3 region: CASSPTSLRHNEQFF. The CDR3 bases are TGTGCCAGCTCACCAACTAGCCTTCGCCACAATGAGCAGTTCTTC.

The chain is built from TRBV25-1 and TRBJ1-4; 8 nucleotides match TRBD1. The V and J ends lost 4 bases and 8 bases, in that order; junction bases with no gene match: 9. Germline values: CDR1 MGHDK, CDR2 SYGVNS. The CDR3 is 15 residues long. The CDR3 reads CASSGTDRASEKLFF. As DNA, the CDR3 is TGTGCCAGCAGTGGGACGGACAGGGCTAGCGAAAAACTGTTTTTT. The full variable domain, with the rest looked up from reference TRBV25-1 and TRBJ1-4, is EADIYQTPRYLVIGTGKKITLECSQTMGHDKMYWYQQDPGMELHLIHYSYGVNSTEKGDLSSESTVSRIRTEHFPLTLESARPSHTSQYLCASSGTDRASEKLFFGSGTQLSVL.

The V gene is TRBV11-3, the J gene TRBJ2-2; maybe TRBD2 (5 bases). Trimming took 2 bases from V and 6 from J, leaving 7 bases between them. The CDR3 covers 13 residues. Per the germline V gene, CDR1 is SGHNT and CDR2 is YENEEA. The CDR3 region is CASSLTGAGELFF. The CDR3 DNA reads as TGTGCCAGCAGCTTAACCGGGGCCGGGGAGCTGTTTTTT.

This clone was picked up a small number of times. The chain carries TRBV7-9 and TRBJ1-2; D is possibly TRBD1 (6 bases). The length of the CDR3 is 13 residues. Germline V lookup: CDR1 SEHNR, CDR2 FQNEAQ (reference sequence). V was clipped by 5 bases and J by 5 bases, with 12 bases between them. The CDR3 sequence is CASSPGQDYGYTF. The CDR3, as DNA: TGTGCCAGCAGCCCGGGACAAGATTATGGCTACACCTTC. Based on the CDR3 plus reference TRBV7-9 and TRBJ1-2, the full variable domain is DTGVSQNPRHKITKRGQNVTFRCDPISEHNRLYWYRQTLGQGPEFLTYFQNEAQLEKSRLLSDRFSAERPKGSFSTLEIQRTEQGDSAMYLCASSPGQDYGYTFGSGTRLTVV.

The gene calls are TRBV30 and TRBJ1-1, with D unresolved. The V gene's germline CDR1 is GTSNPN and CDR2 SVGIG (reference sequence). This CDR3 is 17 amino acids long. The ends were cut back, 2 bases at V and 5 bases at J, with 24 bases in the middle. The CDR3, as DNA: TGTGCCTGGAGTCTCCAAGCGTATGTTTCCCTGAGGACTGAAGCTTTCTTT. Its protein is CAWSLQAYVSLRTEAFF. The full variable domain, completed using reference TRBV30 and TRBJ1-1, is SQTIHQWPATLVQPVGSPLSLECTVEGTSNPNLYWYRQAAGRGLQLLFYSVGIGQISSEVPQNLSASRPQDRQFILSSKKLLLSDSGFYLCAWSLQAYVSLRTEAFFGQGTRLTVV.

V usage is TRBV28 and J usage is TRBJ2-6, with unresolved D. Germline lookup yields CDR1 MDHEN and CDR2 SYDVKM. Trimming left V 5 bases short and J 4 bases short, with 21 bases between. The CDR3 sequence is 18 residues long. CDR3 loop: CASSPGGVFASGANVLTF. DNA for the CDR3: TGTGCCAGCAGTCCCGGCGGAGTCTTCGCTTCCGGGGCCAACGTCCTGACTTTC.

The chain has TRBV7-2 and TRBJ2-5, with 8 bases identical to TRBD1. CDR3 length: 16 amino acids. The V gene's germline CDR1 is SGHTA and CDR2 FQGNSA. V lost 0 bases and J lost 5; bases outside the gene matches: 8. This CDR3 is CASSLAHGQGTETQYF. The CDR3 DNA reads as TGTGCCAGCAGCTTAGCGCATGGACAGGGTACGGAGACCCAGTACTTC. Variable domain in full (rest from reference TRBV7-2 and TRBJ2-5): GAGVSQSPSNKVTEKGKDVELRCDPISGHTALYWYRQSLGQGLEFLIYFQGNSAPDKSGLPSDRFSAERTGGSVSTLTIQRTQQEDSAVYLCASSLAHGQGTETQYFGPGTRLLVL.

V and J are TRBV18 and TRBJ2-7; 9 nucleotides agree with TRBD2. The CDR3 has 16 residues. V gave up 3 bases and J gave up 4 bases; unmatched junction bases: 10. Germline-derived CDR1 and CDR2 are KGHSH and LQKENI. For the CDR3, the DNA is TGTGCCAGCTCACCTCCGGGACTAGCTGGGGGATACGAGCAGTACTTC. Its translation is CASSPPGLAGGYEQYF.

This rearrangement joins TRBV28 to TRBJ1-2; TRBD1 matches 7 bases. Germline V gene lookup returns CDR1 MDHEN and CDR2 SYDVKM. V dropped 9 bases and J dropped 2; count of bases not matched to a gene: 6. The length of the CDR3 is 13 residues. Written as DNA, the CDR3 is TGTGCCAGTCGCCGGGACAGCAACTATGGCTACACCTTC. Translated, it gives CASRRDSNYGYTF.

The sample holds one count of this clone. The V and J genes are TRBV28 and TRBJ2-1; 7 nucleotides line up with TRBD1. After removal of 7 bases from V and 2 bases from J, the junction contained 11 bases not matched to a gene. There are 16 residues in the CDR3. In germline, CDR1 is MDHEN, CDR2 SYDVKM. CDR3 loop: CASTQPPGTAYNEQFF. The CDR3 nucleotides are TGTGCCAGCACCCAACCCCCCGGGACAGCCTACAATGAGCAGTTCTTC.